Reported below is one T cell receptor beta chain. The CDR3 is made up of 11 amino acids. Germline V gives CDR1 LNHDA, CDR2 SQIVND (reference sequence). The V end was cut by 8 bases, the J end by 4 bases, with 9 bases between. These data are taken from a study of cytomegalovirus exposure and HLA in healthy donors. This PCR relied on a set of 60 Vbeta primers and 13 Jbeta primers. Sequenced by immunoSEQ multiplex PCR; TCRdb stores in-frame clones only, minus some. This table holds about 130,000 clones, over 80% found once. The chain joins TRBV19 to TRBJ2-7, with a weak D call TRBD1 (6 bases). Sequencing input: PBMCs. The receptor was derived from a boy between 10 and 17 years old in good health and CMV-seronegative. This CDR3 is CASATGYEQYF. The CDR3 coding sequence is TGTGCCAGTGCTACAGGGTACGAGCAGTACTTC.